Sequencing of this T cell receptor (beta chain) was carried out in a study of blood T cell repertoires in COVID-19. As originally analysed: Amplification with reference gene primers provided the estimates of nucleated cell counts. Produced via immunoSEQ multiplex PCR; TCRdb's table is partial and in-frame only. That table is the source of V, J and clone size, and D and trimming were worked out from the DNA. Here the sample spans under 250,000 clones, about four fifths being singletons. This TCR was recovered from a man over 45 with active or convalescent COVID-19. Sequencing input: peripheral blood.

The DNA of the CDR3 is TGTGCCAGTAGTCCTGGGGCTAGGCAGTTCTTC. Encoded protein: CASSPGARQFF. The chain carries TRBV19 and TRBJ2-1; TRBD1 might be the D (5 bases). Trimming removed 5 bases from V and 12 bases from J, with 11 bases in between. Germline V lookup: CDR1 LNHDA, CDR2 SQIVND (reference sequence). The CDR3 length is 11 residues.